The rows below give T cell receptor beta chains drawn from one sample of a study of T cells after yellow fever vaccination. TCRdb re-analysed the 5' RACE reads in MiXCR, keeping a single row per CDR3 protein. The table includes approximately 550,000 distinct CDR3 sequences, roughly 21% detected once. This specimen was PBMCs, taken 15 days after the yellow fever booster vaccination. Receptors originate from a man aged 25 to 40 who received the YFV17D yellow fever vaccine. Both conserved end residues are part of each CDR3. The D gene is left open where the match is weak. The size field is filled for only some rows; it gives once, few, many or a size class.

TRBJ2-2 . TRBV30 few CAWSELNTGELFF TGTGCCTGGAGTGAATTGAACACCGGGGAGCTGTTTTTT
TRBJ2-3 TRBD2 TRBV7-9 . CASSFRDYPNTDTQYF TGTGCCAGCAGCTTCCGGGACTACCCTAACACAGATACGCAGTATTTT
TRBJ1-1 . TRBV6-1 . CASANGVVTEAFF TGTGCCAGCGCAAATGGTGTGGTTACTGAAGCTTTCTTT
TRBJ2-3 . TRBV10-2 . CASSESLRGPDTQYF TGCGCCAGCAGTGAGTCGCTCAGGGGACCAGATACGCAGTATTTT
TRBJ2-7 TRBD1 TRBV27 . CASRSTGVYEQYF TGTGCCAGCAGGTCGACAGGGGTCTACGAGCAGTACTTC
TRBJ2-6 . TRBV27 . CASSLSWGAISSGANVLTF TGTGCCAGCAGTTTATCTTGGGGGGCTATAAGCTCTGGGGCCAACGTCCTGACTTTC
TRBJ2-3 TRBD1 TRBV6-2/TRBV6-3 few CASSYSGTDTDTQYF TGTGCCAGCAGTTACTCGGGGACAGACACAGATACGCAGTATTTT
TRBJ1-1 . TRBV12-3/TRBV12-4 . CASSLSDRSEAFF TGTGCCAGCAGCCTATCAGACCGAAGCGAAGCTTTCTTT
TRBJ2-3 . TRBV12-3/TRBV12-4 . CASSLAPGGVDTQYF TGTGCCAGCAGTTTAGCGCCCGGGGGAGTTGATACGCAGTATTTT
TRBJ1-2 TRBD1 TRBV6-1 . CASRMDRGRGGYTF TGTGCCAGCAGGATGGACAGGGGGCGAGGTGGCTACACCTTC
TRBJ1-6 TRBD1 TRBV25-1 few CASSERGQGNSPLHF TGTGCCAGCAGTGAACGGGGACAGGGGAATTCACCCCTCCACTTT